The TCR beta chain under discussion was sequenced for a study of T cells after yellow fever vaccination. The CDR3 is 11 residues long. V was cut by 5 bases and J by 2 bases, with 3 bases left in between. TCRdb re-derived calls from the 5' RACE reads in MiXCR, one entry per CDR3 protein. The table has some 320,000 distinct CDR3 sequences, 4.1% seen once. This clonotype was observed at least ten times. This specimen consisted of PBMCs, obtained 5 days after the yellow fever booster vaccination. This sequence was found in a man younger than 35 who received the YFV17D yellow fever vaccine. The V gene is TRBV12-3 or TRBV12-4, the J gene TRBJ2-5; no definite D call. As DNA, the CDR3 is TGTGCCAGCAGTAAGCAAGAGACCCAGTACTTC. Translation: CASSKQETQYF.